This T cell receptor (beta chain) is drawn from a study of cytomegalovirus exposure and HLA in healthy donors. Regarding the study as a whole: With further analysis later on, most CMV-associated TCR beta chains appeared HLA-restricted. A missense variant in DCLRE1C was later tied to TCR beta V- and J-gene trimming.

This CDR3 comprises 15 residues. J was trimmed by 9 bases and V by 5 bases; bases with no gene match: 9. Germline V gene data show CDR1 as SEHNR and CDR2 as FQNEAQ (reference sequence). To note about this clone: Its antigen is currently unknown.

The PCR ran on 60 Vbeta and 13 Jbeta primers. Assay used: immunoSEQ multiplex PCR; TCRdb lists only in-frame clones, some missing. Of around 100,000 clones listed, around 77% are singletons. The V gene is TRBV7-9, the J gene TRBJ2-1; 11 bases fit TRBD2. The sequence derives from a male donor in good health and CMV-seropositive. The sample taken for sequencing was PBMCs. CDR3 sequence (DNA): TGTGCCAGCAGCATGCTAGCGGGAGGCACTAGTGAGCAGTTCTTC. The encoded protein is CASSMLAGGTSEQFF.